This passage covers 29 T cell receptor beta chains from one sample sequenced in a study of T cells in Graves' hyperthyroidism and ophthalmopathy (dated by TCRdb to the late 2010s). Library method: multiplex PCR. Sequencing instrument: Illumina HiSeq 2000. Amplification of TCR beta CDR3 regions was carried out from RNA transcripts. The TCR CDR3 was subjected to a first round of RT-PCR using the HTBI primer set and the Qiagen OneStep RT-PCR kit. TCRdb redid the processing of the public reads, applying fastp at Q25 and MiXCR, and retained in-frame beta chains. Every entry covers one CDR3 protein and lists the most common genes and DNA from its rows. Recorded for this sample are fewer than 650,000 distinct CDR3 sequences; roughly 14% of them occurred a single time. Clones ranked in the top ten supply 4% to 5.5% of the sample. The material sequenced was blood. Receptors originate from a woman aged 40 to 50 with Graves' ophthalmopathy.

This sequence joins TRBV25-1 and TRBJ1-1; TRBD1 matches 9 bases. V lost 1 base, J lost 4 bases, and 4 bases stayed unmatched. The CDR3 extends over 15 amino acids. The germline V gene has CDR1 MGHDK and CDR2 SYGVNS. The CDR3 nucleotides read TGTGCCAGCAGTGAATGGGGACAGGGCGTCACTGAAGCTTTCTTT. Residues: CASSEWGQGVTEAFF.

The sample holds many counts of this clonotype. V and J are TRBV6-2 or TRBV6-3 and TRBJ2-2; possibly TRBD1 for D (5 bases). Germline values: CDR1 MNHEY, CDR2 SVGEGT. V dropped 4 bases and J dropped 0 bases, with 9 bases sitting between them. The CDR3 is 15 amino acids. The CDR3 DNA reads as TGTGCCAGCAGTTGGCGACAGACGAACACCGGGGAGCTGTTTTTT. This encodes CASSWRQTNTGELFF.

This chain links TRBV19 with TRBJ1-2; 12 bases line up with TRBD1. The CDR3 contains 17 residues. Germline CDR1 is LNHDA and CDR2 is SQIVND (reference sequence). Losses at the gene ends were 3 bases for V and 4 bases for J; bases not matched to a gene: 9. The CDR3 region has the DNA TGTGCCAGTAGTATTATCACCGGGACAGGGGGCTTCTATGGCTACACCTTC. Translated: CASSIITGTGGFYGYTF.

This clonotype was counted ten times or more. The V call is TRBV6-2 or TRBV6-3, the J call TRBJ1-2; D may be TRBD1 (6 bases). Germline assignment: CDR1 MNHEY and CDR2 SVGEGT. The CDR3 covers 14 residues. V was cut by 0 bases and J by 5 bases, with 10 bases left in between. The CDR3 is CASSYSGQRYGYTF. CDR3 nucleotide sequence: TGTGCCAGCAGTTACTCAGGACAGAGATATGGCTACACCTTC.

This clonotype was picked up a small number of times. One end of the junction fails to match germline, which may point to a read error. This rearrangement joins TRBV20-1 to TRBJ2-2, with 9 bases lining up with TRBD2. Germline loops: CDR1 DFQATT, CDR2 SNEGSKA (reference sequence). CDR3 size: 16 residues. The CDR3 region is CNARGFSGSSAGELFF. In nucleotides, the CDR3 is TGCAATGCTAGAGGGTTTAGCGGGAGTAGTGCCGGGGAGCTGTTTTTT.

This clonotype was seen repeatedly, ten times or more. The chain joins TRBV20-1 to TRBJ2-5; no definite D call. The V end was cut by 0 bases, the J end by 0 bases, with 14 bases between. This CDR3 region has 16 residues. Germline V lookup: CDR1 DFQATT, CDR2 SNEGSKA (reference sequence). CDR3 residues: CSARDREETYQETQYF. The DNA for the CDR3 is TGCAGTGCTAGAGATCGTGAGGAGACGTACCAAGAGACCCAGTACTTC.

The chain has TRBV30 and TRBJ1-1, with 7 bases that match TRBD1. Per the germline V gene, CDR1 is GTSNPN and CDR2 is SVGIG (reference sequence). CDR3 length: 14 amino acids. The V segment lost 6 bases and the J segment 4 bases; nucleotides outside the gene matches: 11. In nucleotides, the CDR3 is TGTGCCTGCTCCGCGAACAGGGGAGTCACTGAAGCTTTCTTT. Translating it yields CACSANRGVTEAFF.

This clonotype occurred many times. CDR3 in DNA: TGTGCCAGTAGTTGGGGGCATGGGGCTGAAGCTTTCTTT. As protein: CASSWGHGAEAFF. The chain recombines TRBV19 with TRBJ1-1; D is possibly TRBD1 (6 bases). The CDR3 runs to 13 residues. Germline values: CDR1 LNHDA, CDR2 SQIVND (reference sequence). V lost 5 bases and J lost 6, with 13 bases in between.

This clonotype was found a few times. This chain joins TRBV15 and TRBJ1-1; 10 bases are a match to TRBD1. J was trimmed by 0 bases and V by 5 bases; bases with no gene match: 6. From germline, CDR1 is LNHNV and CDR2 YYDKDF (reference sequence). CDR3 length: 16 residues. The chain's CDR3 is CATSSGQGVLNTEAFF. The CDR3 nucleotides are TGTGCCACCAGCTCAGGACAGGGGGTTTTGAACACTGAAGCTTTCTTT.

This clonotype was counted many times. J is TRBJ2-7 and V is TRBV28; TRBD1 matches at 7 bases. CDR1 is MDHEN, CDR2 SYDVKM, per germline. J was trimmed by 2 bases and V by 4 bases; bases with no gene match: 11. CDR3 length equals 16 residues. The CDR3 region is CASSSPTGNDAYEQYF. The CDR3 DNA reads TGTGCCAGCAGTTCCCCGACAGGGAACGATGCCTACGAGCAGTACTTC.

The chain carries TRBV28 and TRBJ2-4; 9 bases agree with TRBD1. This CDR3 region has 14 residues. The germline gives CDR1 MDHEN, CDR2 SYDVKM. With 7 bases clipped from V and 6 bases from J, the junction kept 7 bases outside the gene matches. The CDR3 is CASTLGQGGNIQYF. CDR3 DNA sequence: TGTGCCAGCACCCTGGGACAGGGTGGAAACATTCAGTACTTC.

On this clonotype: An end of the junction differs from the germline gene, which may be a read error. The chain carries TRBV19 and TRBJ2-7, with unresolved D. Germline V gene sequence: CDR1 LNHDA, CDR2 SQIVND (reference sequence). CDR3 size: 13 residues. Here the CDR3 reads CSSSIVPTYEQYF. Written as DNA, the CDR3 is TGTTCCAGTAGTATCGTCCCTACCTACGAGCAGTACTTC.

Concerning this clonotype: This may arise from a read error, as a much more abundant clone is one base away. V is TRBV30 and J is TRBJ1-1; the D is unclear. Germline CDR1 and CDR2: GTSNPN and SVGIG (reference sequence). The CDR3 length is 13 residues. Trimming took off 4 bases at V and 1 base at J, with 10 bases between the two ends. CDR3 residues: CAWTPGENTEAFF. CDR3 nucleotides: TGTGCCTGGACGCCAGGAGAGAACACTGAAGCTTTCTTT.

This clonotype was observed many times. V and J are TRBV10-3 and TRBJ1-2; D uncertain. V was trimmed by 7 bases and J by 4 bases, leaving 13 bases between them. Germline V gives CDR1 ENHRY, CDR2 SYGVKD. This CDR3 comprises 13 residues. This CDR3 is CAINPGSGYGYTF. CDR3 coding DNA: TGTGCCATCAATCCCGGTTCGGGCTATGGCTACACCTTC.

This clonotype has at least ten counts. CDR3 in amino acids: CASSSTSGINGELFF. The DNA for the CDR3 is TGTGCCAGCAGTTCTACTAGCGGGATAAACGGGGAGCTGTTTTTT. The V gene is TRBV6-5, the J gene TRBJ2-2, with 10 bases matching TRBD2. With 4 bases clipped from V and 7 bases from J, the junction kept 6 bases outside the gene matches. CDR3 length: 15 residues. Germline loops: CDR1 MNHEY, CDR2 SVGAGI.

This clonotype showed up many times. The rearrangement links TRBV19 to TRBJ2-5; no firm D call. Germline CDR1 is LNHDA and CDR2 is SQIVND (reference sequence). Deletions cut 3 bases from V and 0 bases from J, with 11 bases between. The CDR3 length is 15 residues. CDR3: CASSMSRRYQETQYF. The CDR3, as DNA: TGTGCCAGTAGTATGAGCAGACGGTACCAAGAGACCCAGTACTTC. The full variable domain, rest sourced from reference TRBV19 and TRBJ2-5, is DGGITQSPKYLFRKEGQNVTLSCEQNLNHDAMYWYRQDPGQGLRLIYYSQIVNDFQKGDIAEGYSVSREKKESFPLTVTSAQKNPTAFYLCASSMSRRYQETQYFGPGTRLLVL.

This clonotype appeared a few times. V and J are TRBV2 and TRBJ2-7, with TRBD2 matching 7 bases. Germline CDR1 and CDR2: SNHLY and FYNNEI. The CDR3 runs 15 residues. The V segment lost 2 bases and the J segment 2 bases; nucleotides outside the gene matches: 6. CDR3 loop: CASSETLAVAYEQYF. The CDR3, as DNA: TGTGCCAGCAGTGAAACGCTAGCGGTAGCCTACGAGCAGTACTTC.

This clonotype was counted ten times or more. In nucleotides, the CDR3 is TGTGCCAGCAGTTTGTTGTGGGACGAGCAGTACTTC. Translated: CASSLLWDEQYF. The chain uses TRBV28 and TRBJ2-7; D gene unclear. Germline V lookup: CDR1 MDHEN, CDR2 SYDVKM. Trimming removed 3 bases from V and 5 bases from J, with 8 bases in between. The CDR3 has 12 residues.

In its sample, this clonotype was seen many times. The chain is built from TRBV6-1 and TRBJ1-1, with D perhaps matching TRBD1 (6 bases). Per the germline V gene, CDR1 is MNHNS and CDR2 is SASEGT. V gave up 6 bases and J gave up 3 bases, with 11 bases separating them. CDR3 size: 13 residues. CDR3 sequence reads: CASRKTGYTEAFF. The CDR3 DNA follows: TGTGCCAGCAGGAAGACAGGCTACACTGAAGCTTTCTTT.

Ten or more counts support this clonotype. This sequence joins TRBV28 and TRBJ2-5; 7 nucleotides match TRBD2. This CDR3 contains 16 residues. V shed 1 base and J 5 bases; nucleotides not matched to a gene: 10. Per germline, CDR1 MDHEN and CDR2 SYDVKM. CDR3 DNA sequence: TGTGCCAGCAGTTTATCGGGCGGGACTACCGGGGAGACCCAGTACTTC. Its protein product is CASSLSGGTTGETQYF.

As for this clonotype: This may be a read error, as it is one base from a much larger clone. The chain carries TRBV20-1 and TRBJ2-5, with TRBD2 identical over 7 bases. The trim removed 5 bases at V and 5 bases at J, leaving 14 bases unmatched. The CDR3 has 15 residues. Germline V gene sequence: CDR1 DFQATT, CDR2 SNEGSKA (reference sequence). The CDR3: CSAQGSGEGPETQYF. The CDR3 region has the DNA TGCAGTGCTCAGGGATCGGGGGAGGGCCCCGAGACCCAGTACTTC.

The J gene is TRBJ2-2, the V gene TRBV24-1; a weak D match, TRBD1 (5 bases). There are 16 residues in the CDR3. Trimming shortened V by 0 bases and J by 1 base, and 8 bases separated the two germline ends. In germline, CDR1 is KGHDR, CDR2 SFDVKD. CDR3 sequence (DNA): TGTGCCACCAGTGATTTGTGGCAGGGGAACACCGGGGAGCTGTTTTTT. Its translation is CATSDLWQGNTGELFF.

This clonotype was counted between two and nine times. The rearrangement uses TRBV5-6 and TRBJ2-3, with TRBD1 matching 7 bases. This CDR3 is built from 14 residues. CDR1 is SGHDT and CDR2 is YYEEEE in the germline V gene. V gave up 3 bases and J gave up 1 base; unmatched junction bases: 2. The CDR3 reads CASSYGTGTDTQYF. The DNA for the CDR3 is TGTGCCAGCAGCTACGGGACAGGCACAGATACGCAGTATTTT.

This clonotype was found many times. The V call is TRBV11-2, the J call TRBJ2-2; TRBD2 is a possible D gene (6 bases). Germline CDR1 SGHAT, CDR2 FQNNGV. This CDR3 comprises 14 residues. Trimming left V 2 bases short and J 6 bases short, with 10 bases between. The CDR3 DNA sequence: TGTGCCAGCAGCTTATGGGGGGTAGCCGGGGAGCTGTTTTTT. Its protein product is CASSLWGVAGELFF.

In this sample, this clonotype turned up many times. The V and J genes are TRBV7-9 and TRBJ2-4; a weak D match, TRBD1 (5 bases). The CDR3 extends over 14 amino acids. Germline CDR1 reads SEHNR; CDR2 reads FQNEAQ (reference sequence). The germline V and J ends were trimmed by 5 bases and 8 bases, with 16 bases remaining between them. DNA of the CDR3: TGTGCCAGCAGCAAACAGGATTTTGGGGACATTCAGTACTTC. Translation: CASSKQDFGDIQYF. The full variable domain, its missing parts supplied by reference TRBV7-9 and TRBJ2-4, is DTGVSQNPRHKITKRGQNVTFRCDPISEHNRLYWYRQTLGQGPEFLTYFQNEAQLEKSRLLSDRFSAERPKGSFSTLEIQRTEQGDSAMYLCASSKQDFGDIQYFGAGTRLSVL.

This clonotype showed up many times. This chain uses TRBV2 with TRBJ2-3, with D perhaps matching TRBD1 (5 bases). Germline CDR1 reads SNHLY; CDR2 reads FYNNEI. Trimming shortened V by 6 bases and J by 2 bases, and 6 bases separated the two germline ends. This CDR3 comprises 12 residues. The CDR3 reads CASRDNTDTQYF. The CDR3 region has the DNA TGTGCCAGCAGGGACAACACAGATACGCAGTATTTT. Full variable domain (missing parts from reference TRBV2 and TRBJ2-3): EPEVTQTPSHQVTQMGQEVILRCVPISNHLYFYWYRQILGQKVEFLVSFYNNEISEKSEIFDDQFSVERPDGSNFTLKIRSTKLEDSAMYFCASRDNTDTQYFGPGTRLTVL.

In its sample, this clonotype was seen many times. This chain links TRBV4-1 with TRBJ2-5; 12 bases are shared with TRBD2. The CDR3 has 15 residues. V lost 1 base to trimming and J lost 5 bases; unmatched junction nucleotides: 2. From germline, CDR1 is MGHRA and CDR2 YSYEKL. As DNA, the CDR3 is TGCGCCAGCAGCCAAGCTAGCGGGAGGGGGGAGACCCAGTACTTC. This gives the protein CASSQASGRGETQYF.

This clonotype occurred a few times. The rearrangement joins TRBV2 to TRBJ2-2; a possible D gene is TRBD1 (7 bases). V was shortened by 6 bases and J by 7 bases, with 18 bases between the two germline ends. This CDR3 has 15 residues. CDR1 is SNHLY and CDR2 is FYNNEI in the germline V gene. CDR3 bases: TGTGCCAGCAGCCCCGTGACAGGGAGGAGCGGGGAGCTGTTTTTT. Protein sequence: CASSPVTGRSGELFF.

The V and J genes are TRBV7-2 and TRBJ2-7; no definite D call. The V end was cut by 5 bases, the J end by 6 bases, with 14 bases between. Germline V lookup: CDR1 SGHTA, CDR2 FQGNSA. The CDR3 spans 13 residues. CDR3 in DNA: TGTGCCAGCAGCCTGCAACCCCTGGGCGAGCAGTACTTC. Its protein product is CASSLQPLGEQYF.